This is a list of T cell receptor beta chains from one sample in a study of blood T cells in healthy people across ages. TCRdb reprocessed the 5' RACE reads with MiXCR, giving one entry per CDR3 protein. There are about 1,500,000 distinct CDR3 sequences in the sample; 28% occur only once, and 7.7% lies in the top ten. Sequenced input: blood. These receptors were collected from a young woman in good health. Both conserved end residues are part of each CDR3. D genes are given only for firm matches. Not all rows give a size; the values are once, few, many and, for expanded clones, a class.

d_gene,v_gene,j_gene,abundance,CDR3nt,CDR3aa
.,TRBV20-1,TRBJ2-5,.,TGCAGTGCTAGAGTTATTTTTAGTGAGAGGACCCAGTACTTC,CSARVIFSERTQYF
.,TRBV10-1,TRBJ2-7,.,TGCGTCAGCAGTCCAGGGAACTACGAGCAGTACTTC,CVSSPGNYEQYF
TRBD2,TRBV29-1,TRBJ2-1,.,TGCAGCTTGGGGCTAGCGGGAGACTCGGTTTACAATGAGCAGTTCTTC,CSLGLAGDSVYNEQFF
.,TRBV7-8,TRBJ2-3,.,TGTGCCAGCAGCTTCAGCGTAAATACGCAGTATTTT,CASSFSVNTQYF
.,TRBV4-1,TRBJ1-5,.,TGCGCCAGCAGCCAAGATAGCAGGGTCCATCAGCCCCAGCATTTT,CASSQDSRVHQPQHF
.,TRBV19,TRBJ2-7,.,TGTGCCAGTAGTATAGATCGGGGGATCTACGAGCAGTACTTC,CASSIDRGIYEQYF
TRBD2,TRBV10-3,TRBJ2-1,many,TGTGCCATCAGTAGGACTAGCGGGAGCTACAATGAGCAGTTCTTC,CAISRTSGSYNEQFF
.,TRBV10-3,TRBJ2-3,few,TGTGCCATCAGTGAGTCCGTCGGGGGATCAGATACGCAGTATTTT,CAISESVGGSDTQYF
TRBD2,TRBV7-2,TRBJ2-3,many,TGTGCCAGCATCCGAATAAGCGGGATGTCTAGCACAGATACGCAGTATTTT,CASIRISGMSSTDTQYF
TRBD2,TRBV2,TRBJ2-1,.,TGTGCCACCTCCTGGCTAGCGGGGGAGAATGAGCAGTTCTTC,CATSWLAGENEQFF
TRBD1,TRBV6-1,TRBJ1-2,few,TGTGCCAGCAGTGAAGCGGGGGACAGGGGTCACTATGGCTACACCTTC,CASSEAGDRGHYGYTF
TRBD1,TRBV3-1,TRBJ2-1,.,TGTGCCAGCAGCCAAGTTGACAGGGGTCCCAATGAGCAGTTCTTC,CASSQVDRGPNEQFF
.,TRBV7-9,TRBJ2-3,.,TGTGCCAGCAGCCCTTGGGGTCTACGAGGTCGGACGGAGGATACGCAGTATTTT,CASSPWGLRGRTEDTQYF
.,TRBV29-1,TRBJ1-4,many,TGCAGCGTTTTATCGGTTAACGAAAAACTGTTTTTT,CSVLSVNEKLFF
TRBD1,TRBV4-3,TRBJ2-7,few,TGCGCCAGCAGCCAAGGGACAGGGATTACCTACGAGCAGTACTTC,CASSQGTGITYEQYF
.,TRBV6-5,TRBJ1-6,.,TGTGCCAGCAGTTACTCGACCAGGGCTAATTCACCCCTCCACTTT,CASSYSTRANSPLHF
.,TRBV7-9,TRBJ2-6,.,TGTGCCAGCCTTCAGGGGCCCCTGAGTGCCGGGGCCAACGTCCTGACTTTC,CASLQGPLSAGANVLTF
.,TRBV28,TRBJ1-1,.,TGTGCCAGCAATCGGGCCCCGTCGGGCACTGAAGCTTTCTTT,CASNRAPSGTEAFF
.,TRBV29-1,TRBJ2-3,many,TGCAGCGCCGTGGGGGGTACGGATACGCAGTATTTT,CSAVGGTDTQYF
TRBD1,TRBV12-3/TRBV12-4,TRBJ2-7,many,TGTGCCAGCAGTTTACATACAGGGGGGTTATACGAGCAGTACTTC,CASSLHTGGLYEQYF
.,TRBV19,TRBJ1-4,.,TGTGCCAGTAGTACTAGTTATGAAAAACTGTTTTTT,CASSTSYEKLFF
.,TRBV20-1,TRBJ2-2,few,TGCAGTGCGACAGGTGGGGACAAGAACACCGGGGAGCTGTTTTTT,CSATGGDKNTGELFF
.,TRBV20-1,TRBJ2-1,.,TGCAGTGCTAGGTTCGGGGAGTTTGACAATGAGCAGTTCTTC,CSARFGEFDNEQFF
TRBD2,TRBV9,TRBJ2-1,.,TGTGCCAGCAGCGCCGGGACTACTACAAATGAGCAGTTCTTC,CASSAGTTTNEQFF
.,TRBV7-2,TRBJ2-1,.,TGTGCCAGCAGCTTAGATTGGCGGACGATATACAATGAGCAGTTCTTC,CASSLDWRTIYNEQFF
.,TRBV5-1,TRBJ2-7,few,TGCGCCAGCAGCTTTCAAGGACCGCGCTCCTACGAGCAGTACTTC,CASSFQGPRSYEQYF
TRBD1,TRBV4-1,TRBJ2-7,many,TGCGCCAGCAGCCAAGACGAGGGGGCGTATGACGAGCAGTACTTC,CASSQDEGAYDEQYF
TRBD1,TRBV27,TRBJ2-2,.,TGTGCCAGCAGAAGGACAGGGTCGGCCGGGGAGCTGTTTTTT,CASRRTGSAGELFF
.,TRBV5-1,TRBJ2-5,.,TGCGCCAGCAGCTTGGCTCTCTTCCAGGGGGCGCGGGAGCAGTACTTC,CASSLALFQGAREQYF
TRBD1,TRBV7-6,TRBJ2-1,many,TGTGCCAGCAGCTACAGGGGTTCCAATGAGCAGTTCTTC,CASSYRGSNEQFF
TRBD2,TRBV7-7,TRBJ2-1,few,TGTGCCAGCAGCACCCCCAGCGGGAGAAAGTTCTTC,CASSTPSGRKFF
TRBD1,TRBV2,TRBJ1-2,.,TGTGCCAGCAGCAGATCGAAACAGGGGGCGGTTGGCTACACCTTC,CASSRSKQGAVGYTF
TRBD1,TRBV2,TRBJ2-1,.,TGTGCCAGCACCACCGGGACAGGGTACAATGAGCAGTTCTTC,CASTTGTGYNEQFF